The clone carrying this T cell receptor (beta chain) was detected many times. This sample was taken from a study of patients and donors after allogeneic stem cell transplantation. Trimming left V 5 bases short and J 4 bases short, with 12 bases between. The germline CDR1 and CDR2 sequences are SGHKS and YYEKEE (reference sequence). The CDR3 is 13 residues long. From the RT-PCR reads, TCRdb called clonotypes with MiXCR, one entry per CDR3 protein. The sample has a few hundred thousand distinct CDR3 sequences, 13% to 15% seen once. The origin of this receptor is a human donor who was either an allogeneic HSCT recipient or a stem cell or donor lymphocyte infusion donor (not recorded which). It is not recorded whose cells these are; they may come from a transplant donor. The sequenced material came from blood, either unsorted or a sorted T cell fraction (not recorded which). V and J are TRBV5-5 and TRBJ1-2, with unresolved D. The CDR3 protein is CASRRGPTYGYTF. DNA of the CDR3: TGTGCCAGCAGGCGAGGACCGACCTATGGCTACACCTTC.